These T cell receptor beta chains were read from a single sample in a study of technical replicates of blood from a few donors. Produced via immunoSEQ multiplex PCR; TCRdb's table is partial and in-frame only. The sample yields tens of thousands of clones, under 99% seen once. Sequencing was done on a sample of T cells isolated from PBMCs. These receptors originate from a human donor in good health. Each CDR3 is given with its conserved first and last residue. Fields, in order: D gene, V gene, clone size, J gene, CDR3 protein, CDR3 DNA. D genes are given only for firm matches. A clone size is listed for some rows: how often the clone was seen (once, few, many), or a class if it is expanded.

D: TRBD2
V: TRBV28
size: .
J: TRBJ2-5
CDR3: CASSLILPGLAGETQYF
DNA: TGTGCCAGCAGTTTAATCCTCCCGGGACTAGCGGGAGAGACCCAGTACTTC

D: TRBD2
V: TRBV30
size: .
J: TRBJ2-3
CDR3: CAWSDLVSGIGTDTQYF
DNA: TGTGCCTGGAGTGACCTCGTAAGCGGGATCGGCACAGATACGCAGTATTTT

D: TRBD2
V: TRBV19
size: .
J: TRBJ2-2
CDR3: CASTRVAGGTGELFF
DNA: TGTGCCAGTACGAGAGTAGCGGGAGGCACCGGGGAGCTGTTTTTT

D: .
V: TRBV6-4
size: .
J: TRBJ2-3
CDR3: CASSDSEREAQYF
DNA: TGTGCCAGCAGTGACTCCGAGAGAGAGGCGCAGTATTTT

D: .
V: TRBV7-9
size: .
J: TRBJ1-2
CDR3: CASSLNQGNGYTF
DNA: TGTGCCAGCAGCTTAAACCAGGGGAATGGCTACACCTTC

D: TRBD1
V: TRBV19
size: .
J: TRBJ2-7
CDR3: CASRKDRATYEQYF
DNA: TGTGCCAGTAGGAAAGACAGGGCCACCTACGAGCAGTACTTC

D: .
V: TRBV5-1
size: .
J: TRBJ2-3
CDR3: CASSLDIGVTDTQYF
DNA: TGCGCCAGCAGCTTGGATATAGGAGTCACAGATACGCAGTATTTT

D: .
V: TRBV30
size: .
J: TRBJ2-7
CDR3: CAWSGLVEQYF
DNA: TGTGCCTGGAGTGGACTAGTCGAGCAGTACTTC

D: TRBD1
V: TRBV7-9
size: .
J: TRBJ2-7
CDR3: CASSLGQGFNEQYF
DNA: TGTGCCAGCAGCTTAGGACAGGGGTTCAACGAGCAGTACTTC

D: .
V: TRBV9
size: .
J: TRBJ2-5
CDR3: CASSASGEVATQYF
DNA: TGTGCCAGCAGCGCCTCGGGGGAGGTGGCGACCCAGTACTTC

D: TRBD2
V: TRBV10-3
size: .
J: TRBJ2-3
CDR3: CATSSGQLAGELSTDTQYF
DNA: TGTGCCACGTCAAGCGGACAACTAGCGGGAGAACTAAGCACAGATACGCAGTATTTT

D: .
V: TRBV10-3
size: .
J: TRBJ2-7
CDR3: CAISELVTFVGEQYF
DNA: TGTGCCATCAGTGAACTTGTGACATTCGTTGGGGAGCAGTACTTC

D: TRBD2
V: TRBV19
size: .
J: TRBJ2-3
CDR3: CASSQGLRSTDTQYF
DNA: TGTGCCAGTAGTCAGGGACTAAGAAGCACAGATACGCAGTATTTT

D: .
V: TRBV7-9
size: .
J: TRBJ1-1
CDR3: CASSPPDRREAFF
DNA: TGTGCCAGCAGCCCACCCGACAGGAGGGAAGCTTTCTTT

D: .
V: TRBV6-5
size: .
J: TRBJ2-1
CDR3: CASTPGHNNEQFF
DNA: TGTGCCAGCACCCCGGGACACAACAATGAGCAGTTCTTC

D: .
V: TRBV7-3
size: .
J: TRBJ2-3
CDR3: CASSTRRTTDTQYF
DNA: TGTGCCAGCAGCACCAGGAGGACGACAGATACGCAGTATTTT

D: .
V: TRBV30
size: .
J: TRBJ1-5
CDR3: CAWSPLRQRLDQPQHF
DNA: TGTGCCTGGAGTCCATTACGACAGAGACTGGATCAGCCCCAGCATTTT

D: TRBD1
V: TRBV30
size: .
J: TRBJ2-3
CDR3: CASGQGAGADTQYF
DNA: TGTGCCTCGGGACAGGGGGCAGGGGCAGATACGCAGTATTTT

D: TRBD2
V: TRBV5-1
size: .
J: TRBJ2-7
CDR3: CASSPGTSGRVWEYF
DNA: TGCGCCAGCAGCCCTGGGACTAGCGGGCGGGTTTGGGAGTACTTC

D: .
V: TRBV28
size: .
J: TRBJ2-6
CDR3: CASSWGDGANVLTF
DNA: TGTGCCAGCAGTTGGGGGGATGGGGCCAACGTCCTGACTTTC

D: .
V: TRBV11-2
size: .
J: TRBJ2-7
CDR3: CASSLAISYEQYF
DNA: TGTGCCAGCAGCTTAGCTATCTCCTACGAGCAGTACTTC

D: TRBD2
V: TRBV5-1
size: .
J: TRBJ2-7
CDR3: CASSLGTSGKTYEQYF
DNA: TGCGCCAGCAGCTTGGGGACTAGCGGGAAGACGTACGAGCAGTACTTC

D: .
V: TRBV6-1
size: .
J: TRBJ1-5
CDR3: CASSDWAASNQPQHF
DNA: TGTGCCAGCAGTGATTGGGCTGCGAGCAATCAGCCCCAGCATTTT

D: .
V: TRBV6-5
size: .
J: TRBJ1-5
CDR3: CASMGGRSQPQHF
DNA: TGTGCCAGCATGGGGGGGAGGAGTCAGCCCCAGCATTTT

D: .
V: TRBV9
size: .
J: TRBJ2-7
CDR3: CASSVEAGVYEQYF
DNA: TGTGCCAGCAGCGTAGAAGCAGGGGTCTACGAGCAGTACTTC

D: .
V: TRBV27
size: .
J: TRBJ1-1
CDR3: CASSLARSNTEAFF
DNA: TGTGCCAGCAGTTTGGCCAGGTCGAACACTGAAGCTTTCTTT

D: TRBD1
V: TRBV30
size: .
J: TRBJ2-1
CDR3: CAWTPGGEQFF
DNA: TGTGCCTGGACCCCAGGGGGCGAGCAGTTCTTC

D: TRBD2
V: TRBV4-2
size: .
J: TRBJ2-1
CDR3: CASSQGWRELNEQFF
DNA: TGTGCCAGCAGCCAAGGGTGGCGGGAGCTCAATGAGCAGTTCTTC

D: .
V: TRBV6-1
size: .
J: TRBJ2-1
CDR3: CASRPTGIEQFF
DNA: TGTGCCAGCAGGCCCACAGGGATAGAGCAGTTCTTC

D: TRBD1
V: TRBV7-9
size: .
J: TRBJ1-1
CDR3: CASVKDRRVNTEAFF
DNA: TGTGCCAGCGTTAAGGACAGGAGAGTGAACACTGAAGCTTTCTTT

D: .
V: TRBV27
size: .
J: TRBJ2-7
CDR3: CGAGLNLYEQYF
DNA: TGTGGAGCGGGCCTAAATCTTTACGAGCAGTACTTC

D: TRBD1
V: TRBV5-1
size: .
J: TRBJ1-2
CDR3: CASGPTGGVDGYTF
DNA: TGCGCCAGCGGACCAACAGGGGGCGTTGATGGCTACACCTTC

D: .
V: TRBV14
size: .
J: TRBJ2-7
CDR3: CASSHLDVSYEQYF
DNA: TGTGCCAGCAGCCACCTAGACGTGTCCTACGAGCAGTACTTC

D: TRBD2
V: TRBV9
size: .
J: TRBJ2-2
CDR3: CASSTLAGVTGELFF
DNA: TGTGCCAGCAGTACCCTAGCGGGAGTCACCGGGGAGCTGTTTTTT

D: .
V: TRBV21-1
size: .
J: TRBJ1-2
CDR3: CASSKTRSYREWDGYTF
DNA: TGTGCCAGCAGCAAAACACGGTCTTACAGGGAGTGGGATGGCTACACCTTC

D: .
V: TRBV12-5
size: .
J: TRBJ2-7
CDR3: CASGPRTDSYEQYF
DNA: TGTGCTAGTGGTCCTAGGACAGACTCCTACGAGCAGTACTTC

D: .
V: TRBV4-3
size: .
J: TRBJ2-3
CDR3: CASSSASAGSAGTDTQYF
DNA: TGCGCCAGCAGCTCCGCCAGCGCGGGGTCTGCTGGCACAGATACGCAGTATTTT

D: .
V: TRBV4-1
size: .
J: TRBJ1-1
CDR3: CASSQEEGADTEAFF
DNA: TGCGCCAGCAGCCAAGAAGAGGGCGCGGACACTGAAGCTTTCTTT

D: TRBD1
V: TRBV5-6
size: .
J: TRBJ2-6
CDR3: CASSFRDRVLSGANVLTF
DNA: TGTGCCAGCAGCTTCCGGGACAGAGTTCTCTCTGGGGCCAACGTCCTGACTTTC

D: .
V: TRBV27
size: .
J: TRBJ1-2
CDR3: CASSFSRGTNYGYTF
DNA: TGTGCCAGCAGTTTTTCGCGGGGAACTAACTATGGCTACACCTTC

D: .
V: TRBV4-1
size: .
J: TRBJ2-1
CDR3: CASSQSPGFKFF
DNA: TGCGCCAGCAGCCAAAGCCCGGGATTCAAGTTCTTC

D: .
V: TRBV30
size: .
J: TRBJ1-3
CDR3: CAWSDPGAGNTIYF
DNA: TGTGCCTGGAGTGACCCAGGGGCCGGAAACACCATATATTTT

D: .
V: TRBV15
size: once
J: TRBJ2-6
CDR3: CATSEARAGANVLTF
DNA: TGTGCCACCAGCGAGGCAAGAGCTGGGGCCAACGTCCTGACTTTC

D: .
V: TRBV30
size: once
J: TRBJ2-1
CDR3: CATGAGQAFNEQFF
DNA: TGTGCAACTGGAGCGGGCCAAGCTTTCAATGAGCAGTTCTTC